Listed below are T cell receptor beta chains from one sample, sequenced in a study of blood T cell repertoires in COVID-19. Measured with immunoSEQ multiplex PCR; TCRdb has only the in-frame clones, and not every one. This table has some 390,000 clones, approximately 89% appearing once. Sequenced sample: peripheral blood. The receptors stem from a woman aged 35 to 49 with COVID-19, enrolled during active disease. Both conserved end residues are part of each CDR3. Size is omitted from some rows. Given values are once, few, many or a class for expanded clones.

CASSLSNEQFF TRBJ2-1 TRBV28 NA
CATSSRDARTGTEAFF TRBJ1-1 TRBV15 NA
CSVRKDRADGYTF TRBJ1-2 TRBV29-1 NA
CASSFYRGGTEAFF TRBJ1-1 TRBV5-1 NA
CASSFKGEGYTF TRBJ1-2 TRBV27 NA
CASSSTRTSGRAEEQYF TRBJ2-7 TRBV7-9 NA
CASTSRLAGGLGEQFF TRBJ2-1 TRBV19 NA
CASSLTVNTEAFF TRBJ1-1 TRBV28 NA
CASSQPRETSETREQFF TRBJ2-1 TRBV7-2 NA
CASSPLRQTARDTQYF TRBJ2-3 TRBV18 NA
CARSLVCIGDARGPRRSNQPQHF TRBJ1-5 TRBV5-3 once
CASSGLGQGGNQPQHF TRBJ1-5 TRBV9 NA
CASRQTGAGYGYTF TRBJ1-2 TRBV11-2 NA
CASSDRRGADTGELFF TRBJ2-2 TRBV6-4 once
CASSFTGDQPQHF TRBJ1-5 TRBV2 once
CATSGGVAEYNEQFF TRBJ2-1 TRBV15 few
CASSQNPTGGHYNEQFF TRBJ2-1 TRBV7-9 NA
CASSLGVYRAHEKLFF TRBJ1-4 TRBV5-1 few
CASKDLRTATYNEQFF TRBJ2-1 TRBV19 NA
CASSLLSGRAVETQYF TRBJ2-5 TRBV28 NA
CASSEWEGRSTDTQYF TRBJ2-3 TRBV6-1 NA
CASSQDTSGRDGYTF TRBJ1-2 TRBV3-1/TRBV3-2 NA
CASSGGRSYGYTF TRBJ1-2 TRBV7-2 few
CASSPLTGGETQYF TRBJ2-5 TRBV3-1/TRBV3-2 NA
CSVEAVAGSGNTIYF TRBJ1-3 TRBV29-1 NA
CAWSDQGFDYGYTF TRBJ1-2 TRBV30 once
CAWSGGGGREQYF TRBJ2-7 TRBV30 NA
CASGRTGGGPETQYF TRBJ2-5 TRBV6-2/TRBV6-3 few
CASYARGQGGQETQYF TRBJ2-5 TRBV27 NA
CASSRTANQPQHF TRBJ1-5 TRBV5-6 few
CASSQDGRRTGKAFF TRBJ1-1 TRBV4-3 NA
CASRGAGAWGRGSDYGYTF TRBJ1-2 TRBV28 NA
CASSYSRGARADTQYF TRBJ2-3 TRBV6-5 NA
CASSRHRVGGNNEQFF TRBJ2-1 TRBV27 NA
CASSQHRENEQFF TRBJ2-1 TRBV4-3 NA
CASSRGLAGDVEQFF TRBJ2-1 TRBV27 NA
CASSFTTSGGESTDTQYF TRBJ2-3 TRBV28 NA
CASSQTGGQRGYTF TRBJ1-2 TRBV4-1 NA
CASSEGDRGRFRNQPQHF TRBJ1-5 TRBV6-1 NA
CASSLLAGGPYEQFF TRBJ2-1 TRBV6-2/TRBV6-3 NA
CASSPRDYKDAGELFF TRBJ2-2 TRBV13 NA
CAISSQGLGNQPQHF TRBJ1-5 TRBV10-3 NA
CASSFVHPGSYNEQFF TRBJ2-1 TRBV28 NA
CASSFLVGREGLSSYEQYF TRBJ2-7 TRBV28 NA
CASSEGQSNQPQHF TRBJ1-5 TRBV7-9 NA
CASSLQQGNQPQHF TRBJ1-5 TRBV7-8 NA
CASNQAAGGLYNEQFF TRBJ2-1 TRBV3-1/TRBV3-2 NA
CASSTGRGLYEQYF TRBJ2-7 TRBV9 NA
CASKKDQGASYGYTF TRBJ1-2 TRBV6-5 once
CSGTTGAGELFF TRBJ2-2 TRBV29-1 NA
CASSQPAGGPRNEQFF TRBJ2-1 TRBV9 once
CASSYSPVNNEQFF TRBJ2-1 TRBV6-5 NA
CASRRFRDSYGYTF TRBJ1-2 TRBV28 NA
CSVEAPNTEAFF TRBJ1-1 TRBV29-1 NA
CASSLQGPNTEAFF TRBJ1-1 TRBV5-1 NA